The 9 T cell receptor beta chains reported below all come from one sample, sequenced in a study of T cell repertoires and Cas9 in healthy adults. The repertoire was sequenced with immunoSEQ multiplex PCR; TCRdb's copy has only in-frame clones and lacks some. The sample consists of approximately 22,000 clones, roughly nine tenths of them appearing once. The sequencing input was CD4+ effector T cells (CD127+, CD25-, CD137-, CD154-) from PBMCs; culture status not recorded. Receptors originate from a human donor in good health.

This rearrangement joins TRBV7-9 to TRBJ1-2; D gene uncertain. The CDR3 consists of 14 residues. Per the germline V gene, CDR1 is SEHNR and CDR2 is FQNEAQ (reference sequence). V lost 5 bases to trimming and J lost 6 bases, with 16 bases between them. The CDR3 bases are TGTGCCAGCAGCCCAGTAGTAGGTTTCCATGGCTACACCTTC. Its protein is CASSPVVGFHGYTF.

The sample holds one count of this clone. The chain couples TRBV28 to TRBJ1-5, with no clear D. CDR1 is MDHEN, CDR2 SYDVKM, per germline. This CDR3 is built from 15 residues. The V end lost 6 bases, the J end lost 0 bases, and 12 bases lay between the germline ends. The CDR3 region is CASSEGVYSNQPQHF. CDR3 coding DNA: TGTGCCAGCAGCGAGGGTGTTTATAGCAATCAGCCCCAGCATTTT.

The count of this clone is one. The rearrangement uses TRBV6-1 and TRBJ1-5; no clear D gene. This CDR3 region has 13 residues. Trimming took 5 bases from V and 5 from J, leaving 10 bases between them. In germline, CDR1 is MNHNS, CDR2 SASEGT. The CDR3 nucleotides read TGTGCCAGCAGTACTTCCCCTCATCAGCCCCAGCATTTT. It is translated as CASSTSPHQPQHF.

V gene TRBV11-2 combines with J gene TRBJ1-1; no reliable D call. The CDR3 totals 13 residues. V lost 0 bases to trimming and J lost 2 bases, with 4 bases between them. Germline V lookup: CDR1 SGHAT, CDR2 FQNNGV. CDR3 nucleotide sequence: TGTGCCAGCAGCTTAGAAGTTAACACTGAAGCTTTCTTT. As protein: CASSLEVNTEAFF. Based on the CDR3 plus reference TRBV11-2 and TRBJ1-1, the full variable domain is EAGVAQSPRYKIIEKRQSVAFWCNPISGHATLYWYQQILGQGPKLLIQFQNNGVVDDSQLPKDRFSAERLKGVDSTLKIQPAKLEDSAVYLCASSLEVNTEAFFGQGTRLTVV.

The J gene is TRBJ2-1, the V gene TRBV7-9; D may be TRBD2 (5 bases). The CDR3 consists of 13 residues. V lost 7 bases and J lost 3, with 10 bases in between. Germline CDR1 is SEHNR and CDR2 is FQNEAQ (reference sequence). The DNA for the CDR3 is TGTGCCAGCACAGGACTCTACTACAATGAGCAGTTCTTC. Protein: CASTGLYYNEQFF.

J is TRBJ1-2 and V is TRBV7-2, with D perhaps matching TRBD1 (6 bases). V lost 4 bases and J lost 7, with 16 bases in between. The CDR3 totals 14 residues. Germline V gene lookup returns CDR1 SGHTA and CDR2 FQGNSA. CDR3 residues: CASSSFGPGVGYTF. The CDR3 DNA follows: TGTGCCAGCAGCTCGTTTGGGCCAGGGGTTGGCTACACCTTC.

V and J are TRBV5-1 and TRBJ2-7, with 11 nucleotides matching TRBD1. The length of the CDR3 is 15 residues. Germline loops: CDR1 SGHRS, CDR2 YFSETQ. V dropped 4 bases and J dropped 0; count of bases not matched to a gene: 3. CDR3 coding DNA: TGCGCCAGCAGCCCCGGGACAGGGGGCTCCTACGAGCAGTACTTC. Translated, it gives CASSPGTGGSYEQYF.

This chain connects TRBV5-4 to TRBJ2-2; D not resolved. Germline V gene sequence: CDR1 SGHNT, CDR2 YYREEE (reference sequence). CDR3 length equals 14 residues. Trimming took 4 bases from V and 3 from J, leaving 10 bases between them. The CDR3 loop is CASSHNLYTGELFF. The CDR3 DNA reads as TGTGCCAGCAGCCACAACTTGTACACCGGGGAGCTGTTTTTT. The full variable domain, its missing parts supplied by reference TRBV5-4 and TRBJ2-2, is ETGVTQSPTHLIKTRGQQVTLRCSSQSGHNTVSWYQQALGQGPQFIFQYYREEENGRGNFPPRFSGLQFPNYSSELNVNALELDDSALYLCASSHNLYTGELFFGEGSRLTVL.

CDR3: CASSVDAAGNTIYF. The DNA of the CDR3 is TGTGCCAGCAGTGTTGACGCGGCTGGAAACACCATATATTTT. The rearrangement joins TRBV2 to TRBJ1-3; no definite D call. Germline V gene data show CDR1 as SNHLY and CDR2 as FYNNEI. This CDR3 comprises 14 residues. The germline V and J ends were trimmed by 4 bases and 2 bases, with 9 bases remaining between them. Based on the CDR3 plus reference TRBV2 and TRBJ1-3, the full variable domain is EPEVTQTPSHQVTQMGQEVILRCVPISNHLYFYWYRQILGQKVEFLVSFYNNEISEKSEIFDDQFSVERPDGSNFTLKIRSTKLEDSAMYFCASSVDAAGNTIYFGEGSWLTVV.